This TCR beta chain appears in the sequencing data of a study of post-analysis software for immune sequencing data. About this clonotype itself: Its antigen is unknown.

Study-level findings and limits: There was significantly lower normalized Chao1 diversity in multiple sclerosis patients than in controls. Batch-mates among the samples co-clustered strongly by F measure.

Tagging with unique molecular identifiers was a feature of the TCR beta cDNA libraries. TCRdb independently ran MiXCR on the PCR reads; one entry per CDR3 protein. The data show 350,000 to 450,000 distinct CDR3 sequences, 30% to 45% seen once. The receptor was isolated from a girl aged 2 to 10 with multiple sclerosis. Material: blood.

This CDR3 reads CAWRRQANEKLFF. CDR3 sequence (DNA): TGTGCCTGGAGGCGGCAGGCTAATGAAAAACTGTTTTTT. This rearrangement joins TRBV30 to TRBJ1-4; no definite D call. The CDR3 covers 13 residues. CDR1 is GTSNPN and CDR2 is SVGIG in the germline V gene (reference sequence). V lost 3 bases to trimming and J lost 3 bases, with 8 bases between them. Variable domain in full (rest from reference TRBV30 and TRBJ1-4): SQTIHQWPATLVQPVGSPLSLECTVEGTSNPNLYWYRQAAGRGLQLLFYSVGIGQISSEVPQNLSASRPQDRQFILSSKKLLLSDSGFYLCAWRRQANEKLFFGSGTQLSVL.